This T cell receptor (beta chain) stems from a study of T cell responses to AZD1222 COVID-19 vaccine. Study-wide findings and caveats: Epitopes outside B.1.351 and B.1.1.7 mutated regions reportedly drew nearly half of spike TCRs. Spike was spanned by vaccine-associated CD4 TCRs, which were dominant at 160-218 and 743-854. Spike-specific TCR breadth and depth both grew after two AZD1222 doses. Samples come after the peak T cell response, not at day 14.

Germline V gene data show CDR1 as LGHDT and CDR2 as YNNKEL (reference sequence). CDR3 size: 17 residues. With 0 bases removed from V and 9 bases from J, the gap between germline ends came to 20 bases. Clones were sequenced by immunoSEQ multiplex PCR, and TCRdb holds only the in-frame ones, with some missing. Of 200,000 to 300,000 clones listed, 80% to 95% are singletons. With regard to this clone: Its antigen is undetermined.

V is TRBV3-1 (or the pseudogene TRBV3-2) and J is TRBJ2-2, with D possibly being TRBD2 (5 bases). This TCR was recovered from an adult in good health. Sequencing used peripheral blood, obtained on day 0 of AZD1222 vaccination. In DNA form, the CDR3 reads TGTGCCAGCAGCCAAGAAGTAGACGGGATCACCGGGTGGGAGCTGTTTTTT. Amino acids: CASSQEVDGITGWELFF.